This T cell receptor (beta chain) was obtained from a study of T cell changes during pregnancy in multiple sclerosis (dated by TCRdb to between 2018 and 2021). Broadly, across the study: Changes in the T cell repertoire over the course of pregnancy were examined in this study in women with multiple sclerosis.

The library came from the immunoSEQ multiplex PCR assay. The table comes from immuneACCESS by way of TCRdb, which keeps in-frame sequences with V and J called. Part of the clones is missing from these tables; in studies checked, under half for an unresolved V gene and the rest for unknown reasons. For this sample there are some 77,000 clones; 85% to 95% appear just once. The ten largest clones represent about 2.5% of the sample. The germline V gene supplies CDR1 SGHTA and CDR2 FQGTGA. The cysteine opens and the phenylalanine closes a CDR3 of 16 amino acids. Only the CDR3 part of the read is kept: 48 bases, read in frame from the first base. Cut back by 4 bases and 2 bases, the V and J ends lie 16 bases apart. On this clone itself: There is no known antigen for this receptor. Base quality data are lacking; no much larger clone is found one base away.

The V gene is TRBV7-3 and the J gene is TRBJ2-3, with TRBD2 perhaps the D gene, on 7 matching bases. The sample in question was peripheral blood, obtained after pregnancy. This TCR was sampled from a female donor in good health, enrolled as a control in a pregnancy study. The CDR3 in this case is CASSSVAGAYTDTQYF. DNA sequence: TGTGCCAGCAGCTCCGTTGCGGGGGCCTACACAGATACGCAGTATTTT. Beyond the CDR3, the reference TRBV7-3 and TRBJ2-3 genes provide the residues; the full variable domain reads: GAGVSQTPSNKVTEKGKYVELRCDPISGHTALYWYRQSLGQGPEFLIYFQGTGAADDSGLPNDRFFAVRPEGSVSTLKIQRTERGDSAVYLCASSSVAGAYTDTQYFGPGTRLTVL.